This T cell receptor (beta chain) emerged from a study of graft-versus-host responses after intestinal transplantation. Study-level background: All recipients were given anti-thymocyte globulin induction, and tacrolimus and steroids were then administered for 3 to 4 years.

Study-wide results and caveats: The study associated peak circulating GvH clone levels with early post-transplant HvG declines. Recipient-marrow GvH clones were detected, some having first appeared in ileum or blood.

With respect to this clone: What it binds is unknown.

In germline, CDR1 is MGHRA, CDR2 YSYEKL. This CDR3 contains 17 residues. V shed 4 bases and J shed 0 bases, with 16 bases lying between them. Produced via immunoSEQ multiplex PCR; TCRdb's table is partial and in-frame only. The sample lists 55,000 to 65,000 clones, about 94% occurring once. This receptor was identified in a human donor who was the organ donor for an intestinal transplant. The chain has TRBV4-1 and TRBJ1-3; D gene uncertain. The source material was unstimulated CD4+ T cells sorted from spleen or lymph node cells, sampled before transplant. CDR3 sequence reads: CASSRVPGSSSGNTIYF. The CDR3 DNA sequence: TGCGCCAGCAGCCGAGTCCCTGGTTCCAGCTCTGGAAACACCATATATTTT.